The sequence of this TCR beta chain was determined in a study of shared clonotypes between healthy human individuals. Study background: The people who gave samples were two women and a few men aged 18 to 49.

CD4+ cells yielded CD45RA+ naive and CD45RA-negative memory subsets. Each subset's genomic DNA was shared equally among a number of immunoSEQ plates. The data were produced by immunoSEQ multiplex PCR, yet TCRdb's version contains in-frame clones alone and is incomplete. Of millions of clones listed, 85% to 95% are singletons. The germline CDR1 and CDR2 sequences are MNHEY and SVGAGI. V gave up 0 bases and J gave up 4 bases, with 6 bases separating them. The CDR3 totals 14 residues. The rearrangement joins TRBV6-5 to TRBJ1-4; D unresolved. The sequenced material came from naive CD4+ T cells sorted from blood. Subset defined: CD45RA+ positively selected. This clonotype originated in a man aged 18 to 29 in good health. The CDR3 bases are TGTGCCAGCAGTTACTCGCGGTTTAATGAAAAACTGTTTTTT. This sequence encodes CASSYSRFNEKLFF.